This TCR beta chain derives from a study of T cells in Graves' hyperthyroidism and ophthalmopathy. In the study overall: At initial diagnosis, before any treatment had begun, peripheral blood was obtained.

Over 18 months, lack of ophthalmopathy progression marked Graves' hyperthyroidism as stable. Thyroid ultrasound and orbital computed tomography, with clinical symptoms and serum thyroxine and TRAb, informed diagnoses. The V and J ends lost 7 bases and 0 bases respectively, with 7 bases between them. The germline CDR1 and CDR2 sequences are MNHEY and SVGAGI. The CDR3 is 13 amino acids. Amplification yielded TCR beta CDR3 regions, with RNA transcripts as the source. HTBI primers were used for first-round RT-PCR of the TCR CDR3. TCRdb independently ran MiXCR on the multiplex PCR reads; one entry per CDR3 protein. The data contain about 400,000 distinct CDR3 sequences, 14% to 15% of them seen just once; the ten biggest clones take up roughly 33%.

This TCR was recovered from a woman aged 25 to 45 with Graves' hyperthyroidism. V gene TRBV6-5 combines with J gene TRBJ2-1; D gene unclear. The specimen was blood. The CDR3 reads CASIRVSYNEQFF. The CDR3 DNA is TGTGCCAGCATTAGGGTCTCCTACAATGAGCAGTTCTTC.